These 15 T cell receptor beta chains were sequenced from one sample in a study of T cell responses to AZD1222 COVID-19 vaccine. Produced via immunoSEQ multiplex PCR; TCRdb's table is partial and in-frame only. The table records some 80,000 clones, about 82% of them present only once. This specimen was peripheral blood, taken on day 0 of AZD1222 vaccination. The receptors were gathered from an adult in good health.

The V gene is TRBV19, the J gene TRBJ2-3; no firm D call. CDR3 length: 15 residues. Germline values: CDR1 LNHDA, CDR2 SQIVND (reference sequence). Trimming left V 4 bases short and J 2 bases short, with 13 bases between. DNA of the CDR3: TGTGCCAGTAGTACCCCTGGAGCCCTCACAGATACGCAGTATTTT. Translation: CASSTPGALTDTQYF.

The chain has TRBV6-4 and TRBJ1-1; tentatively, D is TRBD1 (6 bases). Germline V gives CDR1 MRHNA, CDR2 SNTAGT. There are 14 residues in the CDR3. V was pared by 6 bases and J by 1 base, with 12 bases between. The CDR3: CASRQGRGNTEAFF. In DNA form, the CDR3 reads TGTGCCAGCAGACAGGGACGAGGGAACACTGAAGCTTTCTTT.

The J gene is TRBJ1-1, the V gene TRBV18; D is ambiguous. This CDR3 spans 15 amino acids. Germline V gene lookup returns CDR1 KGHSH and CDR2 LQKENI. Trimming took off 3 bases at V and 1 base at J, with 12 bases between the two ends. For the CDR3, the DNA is TGTGCCAGCTCACCGATTGCGGGTGGGAACACTGAAGCTTTCTTT. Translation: CASSPIAGGNTEAFF.

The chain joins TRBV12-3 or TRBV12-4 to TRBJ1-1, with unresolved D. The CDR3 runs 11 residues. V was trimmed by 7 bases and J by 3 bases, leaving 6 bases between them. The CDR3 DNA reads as TGTGCCAGCACAGGCCACACTGAAGCTTTCTTT. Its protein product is CASTGHTEAFF.

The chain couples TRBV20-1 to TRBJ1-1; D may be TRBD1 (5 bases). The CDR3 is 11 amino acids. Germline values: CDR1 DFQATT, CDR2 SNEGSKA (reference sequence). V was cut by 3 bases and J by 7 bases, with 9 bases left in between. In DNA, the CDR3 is TGCAGTGCTAGGAGGGGAGGTGAAGCTTTCTTT. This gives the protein CSARRGGEAFF.

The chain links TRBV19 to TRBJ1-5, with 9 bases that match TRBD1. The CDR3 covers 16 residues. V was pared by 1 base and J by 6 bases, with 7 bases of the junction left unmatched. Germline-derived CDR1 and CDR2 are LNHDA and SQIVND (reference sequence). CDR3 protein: CASSIVGGQGTQPQHF. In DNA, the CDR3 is TGTGCCAGTAGTATAGTTGGGGGACAGGGTACTCAGCCCCAGCATTTT.

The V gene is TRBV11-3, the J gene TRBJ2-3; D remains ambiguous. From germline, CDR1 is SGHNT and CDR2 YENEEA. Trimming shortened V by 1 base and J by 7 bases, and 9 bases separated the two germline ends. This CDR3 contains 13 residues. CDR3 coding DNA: TGTGCCAGCAGCTTAGGTGCGCGGAATACGCAGTATTTT. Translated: CASSLGARNTQYF.

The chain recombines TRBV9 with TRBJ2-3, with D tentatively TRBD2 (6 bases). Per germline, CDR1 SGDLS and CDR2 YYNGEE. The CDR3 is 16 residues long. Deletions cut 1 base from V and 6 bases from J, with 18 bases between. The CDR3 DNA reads TGTGCCAGCAGCGTAAGTGGAGGGAACCCTATGGATACGCAGTATTTT. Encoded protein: CASSVSGGNPMDTQYF.

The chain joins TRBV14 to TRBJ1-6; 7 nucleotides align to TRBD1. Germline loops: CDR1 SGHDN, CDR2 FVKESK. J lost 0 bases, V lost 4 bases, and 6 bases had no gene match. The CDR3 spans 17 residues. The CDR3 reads CASSPDRVGSYNSPLHF. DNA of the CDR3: TGTGCCAGCAGCCCCGACAGGGTTGGCTCCTATAATTCACCCCTCCACTTT.

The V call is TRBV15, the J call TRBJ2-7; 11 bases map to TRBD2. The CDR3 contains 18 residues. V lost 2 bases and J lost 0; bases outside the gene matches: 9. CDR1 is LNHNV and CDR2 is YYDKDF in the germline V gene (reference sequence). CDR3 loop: CATSRSPGLADPSYEQYF. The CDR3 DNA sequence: TGTGCCACCAGCAGAAGCCCGGGACTAGCGGACCCCTCCTACGAGCAGTACTTC.

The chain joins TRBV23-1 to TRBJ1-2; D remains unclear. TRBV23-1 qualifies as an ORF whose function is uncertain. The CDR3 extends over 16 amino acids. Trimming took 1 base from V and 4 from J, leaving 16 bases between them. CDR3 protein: CASSQFPRRETYGYTF. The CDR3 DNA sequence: TGCGCCAGCAGTCAATTCCCGAGACGAGAGACCTATGGCTACACCTTC.

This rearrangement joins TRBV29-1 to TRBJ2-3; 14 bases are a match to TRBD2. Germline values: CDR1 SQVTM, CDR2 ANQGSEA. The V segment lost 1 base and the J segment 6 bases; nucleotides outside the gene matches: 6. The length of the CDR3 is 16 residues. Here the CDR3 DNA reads TGCAGCGTTGAAGGGGGACTAGCGGGAGTATCGGATACGCAGTATTTT. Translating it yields CSVEGGLAGVSDTQYF.

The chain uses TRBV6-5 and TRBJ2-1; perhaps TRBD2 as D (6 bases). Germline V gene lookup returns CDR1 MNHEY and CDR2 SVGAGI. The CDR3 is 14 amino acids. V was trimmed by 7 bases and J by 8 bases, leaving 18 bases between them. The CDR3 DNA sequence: TGTGCCAGCACTCCGGGACCGGGACTCGATGAGCAGTTCTTC. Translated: CASTPGPGLDEQFF.

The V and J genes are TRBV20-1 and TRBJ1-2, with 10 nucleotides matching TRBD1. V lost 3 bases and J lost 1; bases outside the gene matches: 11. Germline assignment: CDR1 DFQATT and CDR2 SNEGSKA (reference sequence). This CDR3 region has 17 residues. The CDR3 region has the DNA TGCAGTGCTAGTCCCCCCCCAGGGACAGGGGATAACTATGGCTACACCTTC. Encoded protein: CSASPPPGTGDNYGYTF.

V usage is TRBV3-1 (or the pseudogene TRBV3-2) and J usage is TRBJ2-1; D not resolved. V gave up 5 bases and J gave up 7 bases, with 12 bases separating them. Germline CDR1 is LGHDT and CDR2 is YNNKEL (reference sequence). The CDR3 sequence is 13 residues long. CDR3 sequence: CASSNYYKNEQFF. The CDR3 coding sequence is TGTGCCAGCAGCAATTATTACAAGAATGAGCAGTTCTTC.